This T cell receptor beta chain was documented in a study of CD8+ T cells in alopecia areata. Study findings and constraints: Scalp samples also yield sequences from resident alphabeta T cells of normal skin.

It was cDNA, reverse transcribed from extracted RNA, that served as the sequencing template. Profiling relied on immunoSEQ multiplex PCR, and the TCRdb table lists in-frame clones only, not all of them. The data contain about 110,000 clones, roughly 64% of them seen just once; the ten biggest clones take up 20% to 25%. This clone was seen a handful of times. Its target is not known. The germline V gene encodes CDR1 GTSNPN and CDR2 SVGIG (reference sequence). This CDR3 contains 15 residues. V shed 4 bases, J shed 3 bases, and the junction held 6 bases outside the gene matches. The sorting of PBMCs gave CD4+ and CD8+ T cells.

The chain is built from TRBV30 and TRBJ2-3, with TRBD2 matching 11 bases. Sequencing was carried out using CD8+ T cells sorted from blood. The receptor comes from a human donor in good health. CDR3 nucleotides: TGTGCCTGGACTAGCGGGGGGCCGGCAACAGATACGCAGTATTTT. It translates to CAWTSGGPATDTQYF.